The table lists the clone carrying this T cell receptor beta chain with many counts. These data are taken from a study of low-dose radiotherapy and immunotherapy resistance in tumors. Study-level information: Ipilimumab 1 mg/kg every six weeks, together with nivolumab 240 mg every two weeks, was given intravenously to patients. Starting cycle 1 day 1, oral aspirin 300 mg was given daily for four cycles.

Primers used for first-strand cDNA, a TRAV- and TRBV-specific set, covered both alpha and beta chains. The authors amplified TCRs for about 20 PCR cycles with a constant-region primer and a V-primer adapter. Each CDR3 protein is one row after TCRdb ran MiXCR on the reads. The sample contains 80,000 to 95,000 distinct CDR3 sequences, just under 9.5% of which appear only once. Indicated time point: before trial treatment. Each donor was administered nivolumab, ipilimumab, aspirin, low-dose cyclophosphamide and low-dose radiotherapy. Enrollment required an advanced solid tumor negative for tumor-infiltrating lymphocytes. Germline V gene sequence: CDR1 SQVTM, CDR2 ANQGSEA. V was pared by 0 bases and J by 6 bases, with 19 bases between. The CDR3 runs 16 residues.

The TCR originated in a male donor with prostate cancer. The chain employs TRBV29-1 and TRBJ2-3, with D possibly called TRBD1 or TRBD2 (5 bases each). Sequencing used PBMCs, obtained before treatment. The CDR3 region has the DNA TGCAGCGTTGAAGAGATAGGCCCGGGGCCGCTGGATACGCAGTATTTT. As protein: CSVEEIGPGPLDTQYF.